The rows below give T cell receptor beta chains drawn from one sample of a study of blood T cell repertoires in COVID-19. The data were produced by immunoSEQ multiplex PCR, yet TCRdb's version contains in-frame clones alone and is incomplete. The data contain about 210,000 clones, 85% of them seen just once; the ten biggest clones take up roughly 0.91%. The sample was peripheral blood. Source of these receptors: a man in his fifties or sixties with COVID-19, enrolled during active disease. CDR3s leave out the opening cysteine and the closing phenylalanine or tryptophan. Fields, in order: clone size, J gene, V gene, CDR3 length, CDR3 protein. Some rows have no size entry. The others give once, few or many, or a class for an expanded clone.

.,TRBJ1-5,TRBV28,13,ASRQPGQSNQPQH
.,TRBJ1-2,TRBV15,13,ATSRDGTLGRGYT
.,TRBJ1-6,TRBV11-1,13,ASSLAGTGSSPLH
.,TRBJ2-2,TRBV12-3/TRBV12-4,11,ASSYRAGGELF
.,TRBJ1-3,TRBV7-8,13,ASSSDRGQGNTIY
few,TRBJ2-7,TRBV4-2,12,ASKTDRDTYEQY
.,TRBJ1-4,TRBV5-1,13,ASSLQGRSDEKLF
.,TRBJ2-5,TRBV12-3/TRBV12-4,9,ASSSQETQY
.,TRBJ2-3,TRBV6-4,15,ASSDGTSGFSTDTQY
.,TRBJ2-3,TRBV24-1,10,ATGQGTDTQY
.,TRBJ2-1,TRBV5-1,11,ASRDGGYNEQF
.,TRBJ2-3,TRBV24-1,13,ATSDALDITDTQY
.,TRBJ2-1,TRBV5-1,14,ASSLALAGGWDEQF
.,TRBJ2-7,TRBV4-1,11,ASSLGPDYEQY
once,TRBJ1-2,TRBV3-1/TRBV3-2,13,ASSQTGGAGYGYT
.,TRBJ1-2,TRBV11-2,11,ASSPTGPGGYT
.,TRBJ1-3,TRBV6-1,15,ASSVRQDWGGGNTIY
.,TRBJ1-1,TRBV19,10,ASRKKGGEAF
.,TRBJ1-6,TRBV27,13,ASSLNQGVNSPLH
.,TRBJ1-6,TRBV9,16,ASSESYRSSSYNSPLH
.,TRBJ1-5,TRBV3-1/TRBV3-2,14,ASSQGSPGANQPQH
.,TRBJ2-7,TRBV7-7,11,ASSLASSGEQY
once,TRBJ1-1,TRBV27,11,ASSSVGGTEAF
.,TRBJ2-7,TRBV13,10,ASSPPLGEQY
few,TRBJ2-7,TRBV28,10,ASTTATYEQY
.,TRBJ2-3,TRBV18,14,ASSPSLIGGTDTQY
.,TRBJ1-1,TRBV19,10,ASRGTGHKAF
.,TRBJ1-2,TRBV19,10,ASSMGPGGYT
.,TRBJ1-4,TRBV6-5,13,ASSYVPKPNEKLF
few,TRBJ1-3,TRBV3-1/TRBV3-2,15,ASSQGAGVITGNTIY
.,TRBJ2-1,TRBV11-3,12,ASSLVGEAAEQF
.,TRBJ1-5,TRBV28,13,ASSVTGGDNQPQH
.,TRBJ1-2,TRBV18,13,ASSSGPGGDYGYT
.,TRBJ2-5,TRBV7-2,16,ASSLAPGLAGVRETQY
.,TRBJ2-1,TRBV13,12,ASSLSGWGNEQF
.,TRBJ1-1,TRBV19,14,ASSMRQRRMNTEAF
.,TRBJ1-5,TRBV10-2,13,ASSEFDSYDQPQH
.,TRBJ1-5,TRBV29-1,11,SVERDRAQPQH
.,TRBJ2-7,TRBV9,12,ASSDSSSSGEQY
.,TRBJ2-7,TRBV27,11,ASSYAGSYEQY
.,TRBJ1-6,TRBV11-2,12,ASSLQGNNSPLH
.,TRBJ2-1,TRBV12-1,14,ASSCPLATLNDEQF
.,TRBJ1-2,TRBV19,12,ASTPQTANYGYT
.,TRBJ1-2,TRBV7-9,12,ASSLDQGDYGYT
.,TRBJ1-5,TRBV20-1,11,SASLGSNQPQH
few,TRBJ2-1,TRBV15,12,ATSRAGTYNEQF
.,TRBJ2-2,TRBV5-1,14,ASSWRLAGGAGELF
.,TRBJ1-2,TRBV6-1,13,ASIADGTPNYGYT
.,TRBJ2-4,TRBV6-5,13,ASRSQGIAKNIQY
.,TRBJ1-5,TRBV6-5,13,ASMAANTKNQPQH
.,TRBJ2-1,TRBV6-5,13,ASRRTGSSYNEQF
.,TRBJ2-7,TRBV28,12,ASSPGPAGGEQY
once,TRBJ2-7,TRBV14,14,ASSQEGTGGHYEQY
.,TRBJ1-3,TRBV12-2,14,ASRLAWQGSGNTIY
.,TRBJ1-1,TRBV6-6,12,ASSYRGGNTEAF
few,TRBJ1-2,TRBV9,14,ASSVGPGQGVYGYT
.,TRBJ1-5,TRBV6-5,11,ASRGQGNQPQH
.,TRBJ2-1,TRBV18,12,ASSPAGTLNEQF